The 31 T cell receptor beta chains below all came from one sample that was sequenced in a study of blood T cells in healthy people across ages. Alongside a J-beta primer mix, a sample-barcoded 5' primer served in a second PCR lasting roughly 6 to 11 cycles. TCRdb passed the 5' RACE reads through MiXCR, listing each CDR3 protein once. The sample has fewer than 1,000,000 distinct CDR3 sequences; about half are singletons. Sequencing input: blood. These receptors all come from an elderly man in good health.

J is TRBJ2-1 and V is TRBV6-1; TRBD2 matches at 15 bases. Germline values: CDR1 MNHNS, CDR2 SASEGT. The CDR3 is made up of 17 amino acids. After removal of 3 bases from V and 9 bases from J, the junction contained 9 bases not matched to a gene. The CDR3 reads CASSDRTSGRVRGEQFF. The CDR3 DNA reads as TGTGCCAGCAGTGACCGGACTAGCGGGAGGGTGAGGGGTGAGCAGTTCTTC.

The chain combines TRBV15 with TRBJ1-6, with 7 bases identical to TRBD1. Germline-derived CDR1 and CDR2 are LNHNV and YYDKDF (reference sequence). CDR3 length: 15 residues. The J segment lost 7 bases and the V segment lost 0 bases, leaving 3 bases of the junction unmatched. The CDR3 coding sequence is TGTGCCACCAGCAGAGAACAGGGGATAAATTCACCCCTCCACTTT. Amino acids: CATSREQGINSPLHF.

V usage is TRBV9 and J usage is TRBJ2-1; 8 bases are shared with TRBD2. The CDR3 totals 18 residues. V lost 0 bases to trimming and J lost 3 bases; unmatched junction nucleotides: 11. Looked up from germline, CDR1 is SGDLS and CDR2 is YYNGEE. Here the CDR3 reads CASSVEGTRNYLYNEQFF. DNA of the CDR3: TGTGCCAGCAGCGTAGAAGGGACTAGGAATTATCTCTACAATGAGCAGTTCTTC.

The chain recombines TRBV18 with TRBJ2-3, with D perhaps being TRBD1 or TRBD2 (7 bases each). Germline V gives CDR1 KGHSH, CDR2 LQKENI. The CDR3 extends over 15 amino acids. Trimming pared 4 bases from V and 0 bases from J, leaving 11 bases between. The CDR3 here is CASSRQGGSTDTQYF. CDR3 DNA: TGTGCCAGCTCACGACAGGGAGGGAGCACAGATACGCAGTATTTT.

V gene TRBV20-1 combines with J gene TRBJ2-7; no reliable D call. The germline V gene encodes CDR1 DFQATT and CDR2 SNEGSKA (reference sequence). The ends were cut back, 6 bases at V and 3 bases at J, with 18 bases in the middle. CDR3 length equals 14 residues. The CDR3 DNA reads as TGCAGTGCCCACCCTCCGGGCGTCGTCTACGAGCAGTACTTC. Translating gives CSAHPPGVVYEQYF.

In its sample, this clonotype was seen many times. The chain is built from TRBV7-2 and TRBJ2-5; D gene unclear. Trimming cost V 5 bases and J 3 bases, with 10 bases left between them. From germline, CDR1 is SGHTA and CDR2 FQGNSA. The CDR3 length is 13 residues. DNA of the CDR3: TGTGCCAGCAGCCAGGTCTGGGAAGAGACCCAGTACTTC. It is translated as CASSQVWEETQYF.

The chain carries TRBV20-1 and TRBJ2-5, with D perhaps TRBD1 or TRBD2 (6 bases each). Germline assignment: CDR1 DFQATT and CDR2 SNEGSKA (reference sequence). The V and J ends lost 3 bases and 0 bases respectively, with 23 bases between them. The CDR3 is made up of 18 amino acids. The CDR3 region has the DNA TGCAGTGCTAGTGGCCGGGGGCGCGGTGAAGGGTACCAAGAGACCCAGTACTTC. Translation gives CSASGRGRGEGYQETQYF.

The table lists this clonotype with a few counts. The chain links TRBV11-2 to TRBJ2-7; D is ambiguous. The CDR3 has 13 amino acids. Per germline, CDR1 SGHAT and CDR2 FQNNGV. Trimming cost V 5 bases and J 5 bases, with 13 bases left between them. CDR3 in DNA: TGTGCCAGCAGCCCTATTGCCACTAACGAGCAGTACTTC. Protein sequence: CASSPIATNEQYF.

CDR3 DNA sequence: TGCGCCAGCAGCACTCCACAGGTGAACACTGAAGCTTTCTTT. Its translation is CASSTPQVNTEAFF. This chain connects TRBV5-1 to TRBJ1-1, with D possibly being TRBD1 (5 bases). The germline V gene encodes CDR1 SGHRS and CDR2 YFSETQ. V was pared by 4 bases and J by 0 bases, with 10 bases between. This CDR3 is built from 14 residues. The full variable domain, with the rest looked up from reference TRBV5-1 and TRBJ1-1, is KAGVTQTPRYLIKTRGQQVTLSCSPISGHRSVSWYQQTPGQGLQFLFEYFSETQRNKGNFPGRFSGRQFSNSRSEMNVSTLELGDSALYLCASSTPQVNTEAFFGQGTRLTVV.

The chain combines TRBV2 with TRBJ2-2; D may be TRBD1 (6 bases). The V gene's germline CDR1 is SNHLY and CDR2 FYNNEI. V was trimmed by 4 bases and J by 1 base, leaving 10 bases between them. The CDR3 runs to 15 residues. CDR3 sequence reads: CASSAQGLNTGELFF. The CDR3, as DNA: TGTGCCAGCAGTGCCCAGGGGTTGAACACCGGGGAGCTGTTTTTT.

This clonotype was seen many times. The chain has TRBV7-2 and TRBJ2-1; D unresolved. This CDR3 spans 14 amino acids. Germline lookup yields CDR1 SGHTA and CDR2 FQGNSA. V lost 1 base, J lost 7 bases, and 11 bases lay in between. CDR3 sequence reads: CASSLVGLGNEQFF. Here the CDR3 DNA reads TGTGCCAGCAGCTTAGTAGGTCTAGGGAATGAGCAGTTCTTC.

The gene calls are TRBV7-2 and TRBJ2-7; 8 nucleotides agree with TRBD2. The J segment lost 6 bases and the V segment lost 4 bases, leaving 11 bases of the junction unmatched. Germline CDR1 SGHTA, CDR2 FQGNSA. CDR3 length: 15 amino acids. DNA for the CDR3: TGTGCCAGCAGCTATGTTGAGCGGGGGCCCCCCGAGCAGTACTTC. Translation gives CASSYVERGPPEQYF.

The rearrangement joins TRBV24-1 to TRBJ2-5; TRBD2 matches at 12 bases. CDR3 length: 16 amino acids. Trimming at V came to 4 bases and at J to 5 bases, leaving 7 bases not matched to a gene. The germline V gene encodes CDR1 KGHDR and CDR2 SFDVKD. The chain's CDR3 is CATSESRLAGAETQYF. The DNA of the CDR3 is TGTGCCACCAGTGAGAGTCGACTAGCGGGAGCGGAGACCCAGTACTTC.

This sequence joins TRBV25-1 and TRBJ2-7; D unresolved. V lost 8 bases and J 7 bases, leaving 24 bases between the germline ends. CDR1 and CDR2 (germline): MGHDK, SYGVNS. The CDR3 has 15 amino acids. CDR3 coding DNA: TGTGCCAGCGGGGTCGGGTCGAGCTCCTACAATGAGCAGTACTTC. Translation: CASGVGSSSYNEQYF.

This clonotype was found many times. The chain joins TRBV30 to TRBJ2-1; D call uncertain. Trimming removed 2 bases at V and 4 bases at J, with 9 bases between. Germline CDR1 and CDR2: GTSNPN and SVGIG (reference sequence). This CDR3 spans 13 amino acids. Written as DNA, the CDR3 is TGTGCCTGGAGTAAATCTCCTTACAATGAGCAGTTCTTC. Its translation is CAWSKSPYNEQFF. Combining the CDR3 with reference TRBV30 and TRBJ2-1 gives the whole variable domain SQTIHQWPATLVQPVGSPLSLECTVEGTSNPNLYWYRQAAGRGLQLLFYSVGIGQISSEVPQNLSASRPQDRQFILSSKKLLLSDSGFYLCAWSKSPYNEQFFGPGTRLTVL.

The chain joins TRBV5-1 to TRBJ2-7; 9 bases are shared with TRBD2. The CDR3 contains 15 residues. In germline, CDR1 is SGHRS, CDR2 YFSETQ. V shed 4 bases and J 0 bases; nucleotides not matched to a gene: 5. CDR3 loop: CASSINSGSSYEQYF. DNA of the CDR3: TGCGCCAGCAGCATAAATAGCGGGAGCTCCTACGAGCAGTACTTC.

Only a few counts were recorded for this clonotype. The chain couples TRBV9 to TRBJ2-7; TRBD2 might be the D (6 bases). V was shortened by 0 bases and J by 2 bases, with 9 bases between the two germline ends. Per germline, CDR1 SGDLS and CDR2 YYNGEE. The CDR3 consists of 14 residues. The CDR3 DNA follows: TGTGCCAGCAGCGTAGCGGGAGTCCCCTACGAGCAGTACTTC. Translating gives CASSVAGVPYEQYF.

Of note for this clonotype: One junction end does not reproduce the germline sequence, and a read error may be involved. The CDR3 nucleotides are TGCGTCAGCAGCTTGGGGTATACTAGCGGGAGCACAGATACGCAGTATTTT. Amino acid sequence: CVSSLGYTSGSTDTQYF. V is TRBV5-1 and J is TRBJ2-3; the match to TRBD2 covers 9 bases. This CDR3 region has 17 residues. The germline V gene encodes CDR1 SGHRS and CDR2 YFSETQ.

The CDR3 region has the DNA TGTGCCACCAGTGAACGAAAGACCTACAATGAGCAGTTCTTC. Residues: CATSERKTYNEQFF. This chain uses TRBV24-1 with TRBJ2-1; D is unresolved. Trimming removed 4 bases at V and 2 bases at J, with 8 bases between. The CDR3 is 14 amino acids. Germline assignment: CDR1 KGHDR and CDR2 SFDVKD.

The chain recombines TRBV5-1 with TRBJ2-2; D unresolved. Trimming took 0 bases from V and 5 from J, leaving 8 bases between them. The germline V gene encodes CDR1 SGHRS and CDR2 YFSETQ. This CDR3 is built from 14 residues. For the CDR3, the DNA is TGCGCCAGCAGCTTGGCCATCGCGACCGGGGAGCTGTTTTTT. Amino acids: CASSLAIATGELFF.

V is TRBV6-2 or TRBV6-3 and J is TRBJ2-2, with D uncertain. The germline CDR1 and CDR2 sequences are MNHEY and SVGEGT. This CDR3 comprises 13 residues. V was pared by 8 bases and J by 1 base, with 8 bases between. The CDR3 DNA follows: TGTGCCAGCTGGAAGCAGAACACCGGGGAGCTGTTTTTT. Residues: CASWKQNTGELFF.

Turning to this clonotype: Just one base apart from a much larger clone, this may be a read error. The chain carries TRBV7-2 and TRBJ2-1, with 9 bases fitting TRBD2. The DNA end is more similar to TRBJ2-7, so the J call may be wrong. This CDR3 comprises 17 residues. CDR1 is SGHTA and CDR2 is FQGNSA in the germline V gene. The CDR3 DNA follows: TGTGCCAGCAGCTTACAAGGCGGGAGGGGGTCCTACAATGAGCAGTACTTC. This encodes CASSLQGGRGSYNEQYF.

The chain is built from TRBV4-1 and TRBJ2-7; D ambiguous. In germline, CDR1 is MGHRA, CDR2 YSYEKL. The CDR3 length is 15 residues. Trimming took off 2 bases at V and 2 bases at J, with 13 bases between the two ends. Here the CDR3 reads CASSQSRWQTYEQYF. CDR3 coding DNA: TGCGCCAGCAGCCAATCAAGGTGGCAGACCTACGAGCAGTACTTC.

The CDR3 loop is CASSVRDNTYEQYF. CDR3 nucleotide sequence: TGTGCCAGCTCCGTCCGGGACAACACCTACGAGCAGTACTTC. The rearrangement links TRBV18 to TRBJ2-7; a weak D match, TRBD1 (6 bases). The length of the CDR3 is 14 residues. Trimming cost V 6 bases and J 2 bases, with 14 bases left between them. Germline values: CDR1 KGHSH, CDR2 LQKENI.

This clonotype came up once. V usage is TRBV29-1 and J usage is TRBJ2-3, with TRBD1 matching 7 bases. The CDR3 has 15 residues. The junction had 9 bases not matched to a gene; V was cut back by 4 bases and J by 2 bases. In germline, CDR1 is SQVTM, CDR2 ANQGSEA. The CDR3 DNA reads TGCAGCGTTGTAGGGACAGCGAAATCCACAGATACGCAGTATTTT. Translation gives CSVVGTAKSTDTQYF.

This clonotype was seen many times. The V gene is TRBV27, the J gene TRBJ2-1, with D possibly TRBD1 on 6 matching bases. CDR3 size: 13 residues. Trimming cost V 5 bases and J 9 bases, with 14 bases left between them. The germline V gene has CDR1 MNHEY and CDR2 SMNVEV (reference sequence). CDR3 residues: CASSIHRVSEQFF. CDR3 coding DNA: TGTGCCAGCAGTATTCACAGGGTTAGTGAGCAGTTCTTC.

The chain joins TRBV29-1 to TRBJ2-2; TRBD1 matches 7 bases. The trim removed 4 bases at V and 6 bases at J, leaving 5 bases unmatched. Looked up from germline, CDR1 is SQVTM and CDR2 is ANQGSEA. The CDR3 has 13 residues. The CDR3 bases are TGCAGCGTTGGCAGGGGGAAGGCCGGGGAGCTGTTTTTT. Protein sequence: CSVGRGKAGELFF.

The rearrangement uses TRBV10-3 and TRBJ2-2; D is uncertain. The CDR3 is made up of 15 amino acids. Trimming stripped 10 bases from V and 6 bases from J, with 21 bases between. Germline CDR1 reads ENHRY; CDR2 reads SYGVKD. As DNA, the CDR3 is TGTGCCACCAAGGCGACATCGGGCGGATCCGGGGAGCTGTTTTTT. Protein product: CATKATSGGSGELFF.

This clonotype was observed many times. Since a much larger clone is just one base distant, this may be a read error. This rearrangement joins TRBV2 to TRBJ2-1; either TRBD1 or TRBD2 may supply D (6 bases each). The J call is in doubt because the DNA end fits TRBJ2-7 better. Germline V CDR1 and CDR2: SNHLY, FYNNEI. The CDR3 has 13 amino acids. CDR3 loop: CATGTGAYNEQYF. The CDR3 DNA reads TGTGCCACCGGGACGGGGGCCTACAATGAGCAGTACTTC.

Comments on this clonotype: The junction shows a germline mismatch at one end, possibly a read error. Here the CDR3 DNA reads TGTGCCAGCAGCGTAACAGGTTACACCGGGGAGCTGTTTTTT. The encoded protein is CASSVTGYTGELFF. The chain combines TRBV7-3 with TRBJ2-2; D may be TRBD1 (5 bases). CDR3 length: 14 residues. From germline, CDR1 is SGHTA and CDR2 FQGTGA.

The rearrangement links TRBV21-1 to TRBJ1-4. TRBV21-1 is a pseudogene segment. The CDR3 contains 17 residues. The CDR3 loop is CASSKDGGPATNEKLFF. The CDR3 DNA sequence: TGTGCCAGCAGCAAAGACGGAGGGCCCGCAACTAATGAAAAACTGTTTTTT.